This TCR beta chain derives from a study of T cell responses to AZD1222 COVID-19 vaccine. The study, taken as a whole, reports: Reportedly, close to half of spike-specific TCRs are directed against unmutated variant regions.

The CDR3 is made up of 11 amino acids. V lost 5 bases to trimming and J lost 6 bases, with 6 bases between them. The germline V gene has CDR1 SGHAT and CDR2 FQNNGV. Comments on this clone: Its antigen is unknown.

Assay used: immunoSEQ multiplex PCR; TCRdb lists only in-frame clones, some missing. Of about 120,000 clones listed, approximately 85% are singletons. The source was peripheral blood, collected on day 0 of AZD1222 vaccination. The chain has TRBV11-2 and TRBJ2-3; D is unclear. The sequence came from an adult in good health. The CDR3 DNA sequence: TGTGCCAGCAGCCCCAGGGATACGCAGTATTTT. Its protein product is CASSPRDTQYF.